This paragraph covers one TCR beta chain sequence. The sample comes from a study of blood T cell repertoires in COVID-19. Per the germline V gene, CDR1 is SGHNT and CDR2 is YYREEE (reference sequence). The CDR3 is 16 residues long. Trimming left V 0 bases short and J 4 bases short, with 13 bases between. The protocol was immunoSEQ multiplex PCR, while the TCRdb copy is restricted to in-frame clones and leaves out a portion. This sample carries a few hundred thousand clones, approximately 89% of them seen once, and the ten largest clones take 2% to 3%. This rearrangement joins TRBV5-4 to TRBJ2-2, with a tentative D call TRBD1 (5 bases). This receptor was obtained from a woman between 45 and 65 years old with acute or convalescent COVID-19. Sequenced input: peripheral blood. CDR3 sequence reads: CASSLVTGASTGELFF. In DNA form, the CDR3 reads TGTGCCAGCAGCTTGGTTACAGGCGCGAGCACCGGGGAGCTGTTTTTT.